The clone carrying this TCR beta chain came up once. Its antigen remains unknown. Germline CDR1 MNHNY, CDR2 SVGAGI (reference sequence). The CDR3 runs 13 residues. V lost 6 bases and J 5 bases, leaving 11 bases between the germline ends. This entry comes from a study of Ad26.COV2.S vaccination and SARS-CoV-2 variants. About the study: The Ad26.COV2.S arm of the COV1001 trial was where the donor was placed. In the study, Ad26.COV2.S was injected intramuscularly once, or twice 56 days apart.

Measured with immunoSEQ multiplex PCR; TCRdb has only the in-frame clones, and not every one. The repertoire has some 390,000 clones, around 91% of them found once; the top ten carry approximately 1.9%. Study findings and constraints: After vaccination, reports described spike-specific CD8+ and CD4+ T cell responses as showing substantial breadth. Overall T cell responses may have been underestimated by the analyses of TCR breadth and depth.

As for treatment: roughly 20 received Ad26.COV2.S at low or high dose, single or two shots; 5 received placebo; per-sample allocation not given. Repertoires come from day 63 after the first vaccine or placebo injection. This specimen consisted of peripheral blood, obtained in a trial of Ad26.COV2.S vaccine versus placebo. J is TRBJ2-1 and V is TRBV6-6; possible D gene TRBD1, 6 bases. This TCR was sampled from a person aged 18-65 years who received the Ad26.COV2.S COVID-19 vaccine or a placebo. The CDR3 loop reads CASRRDTDNEQFF. The CDR3 bases are TGTGCCAGCAGACGGGACACCGACAATGAGCAGTTCTTC.